The rows below give T cell receptor beta chains drawn from one sample of a study of identical twins' blood T cells. TCRdb independently ran MiXCR on the 5' RACE reads; one entry per CDR3 protein. The sample has 300,000 to 400,000 distinct CDR3 sequences, 28% seen once. The specimen was PBMCs. These receptors were collected from a woman aged 18-49 years in good health. CDR3s leave out the opening cysteine and the closing phenylalanine or tryptophan.

v_gene	j_gene	CDR3aa
TRBV6-6	TRBJ1-3	ASSPRQGNTIY
TRBV29-1	TRBJ2-1	TGGGDEQF
TRBV18	TRBJ2-1	ASSQGGQSRFHEQF
TRBV5-1	TRBJ1-1	ASSVDGALEAF
TRBV7-8	TRBJ2-3	ASSYKLGPDTQY
TRBV7-2	TRBJ1-5	ASSFRQGDQPQH
TRBV19	TRBJ2-7	ASSIRGGRHYELY
TRBV5-1	TRBJ2-6	ASSLALANSGANVLT
TRBV7-9	TRBJ2-2	ASSLRRDTGELF
TRBV29-1	TRBJ2-3	SVDLRPGDTQY